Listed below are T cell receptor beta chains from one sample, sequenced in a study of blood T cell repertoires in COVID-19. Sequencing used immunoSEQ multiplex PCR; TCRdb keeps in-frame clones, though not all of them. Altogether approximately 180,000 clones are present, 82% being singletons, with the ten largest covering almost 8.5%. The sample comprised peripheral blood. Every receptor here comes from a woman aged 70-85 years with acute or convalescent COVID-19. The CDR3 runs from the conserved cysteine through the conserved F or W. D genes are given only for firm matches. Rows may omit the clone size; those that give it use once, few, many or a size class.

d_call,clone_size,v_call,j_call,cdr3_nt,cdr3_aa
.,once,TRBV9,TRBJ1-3,TGTGCCAGCAGCCCTCGGGGGGCTTCCTCTGGAAACACCATATATTTT,CASSPRGASSGNTIYF
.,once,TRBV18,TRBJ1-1,TGTGCCAGCTCACATGGACGCGGGGGCACTGAAGCTTTCTTT,CASSHGRGGTEAFF
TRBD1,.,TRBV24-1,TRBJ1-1,TGTGCCACCAGTGATGGACAGGGTTACAACACTGAAGCTTTCTTT,CATSDGQGYNTEAFF
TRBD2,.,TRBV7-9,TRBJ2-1,TGTGCCAGCAGCGTTCGAACTAGCGGGGCCGGTAGGAATGAGCAGTTCTTC,CASSVRTSGAGRNEQFF
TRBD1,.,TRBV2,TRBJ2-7,TGTGCCAGCAGGCCGGGACAGGGAAGGCCTTTAAACTACGAGCAGTACTTC,CASRPGQGRPLNYEQYF
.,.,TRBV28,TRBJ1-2,TGTGCCAGCAGTCCTCCGGACGCAGTCTTTAAGGGGGATGGCTACACCTTC,CASSPPDAVFKGDGYTF
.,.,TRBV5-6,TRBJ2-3,TGTGCCAGCAGCTTGGAGGGCGGGAGCACAGATACGCAGTATTTT,CASSLEGGSTDTQYF
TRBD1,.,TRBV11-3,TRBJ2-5,TGTGCCAGCAGCAAGGGACAGGGGGACCAAGAGACCCAGTACTTC,CASSKGQGDQETQYF
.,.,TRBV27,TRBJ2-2,TGTGCCAGCAGGGTGGGGGGAGATCGCATCGGGGAGCTGTTTTTT,CASRVGGDRIGELFF
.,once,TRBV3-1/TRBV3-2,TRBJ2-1,TGTGCCAGCAGCCAGCAGGGATACAATGAGCAGTTCTTC,CASSQQGYNEQFF
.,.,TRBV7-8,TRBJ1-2,TGTGCCAGCAGCTTAGAGCCAGGTTGGGGCTACACCTTC,CASSLEPGWGYTF
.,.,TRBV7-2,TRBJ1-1,TGTGCCAGCAACCCCGGGGGGGAAACTGAAGCTTTCTTT,CASNPGGETEAFF
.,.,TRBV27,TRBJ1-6,TGTGCCAGCAGTTTACGACAGGCCCTTCCTAATTCACCCCTCCACTTT,CASSLRQALPNSPLHF
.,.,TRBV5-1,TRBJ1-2,TGCGCCAGCAGCGTCGGACAGAGATCCTATGGCTACACCTTC,CASSVGQRSYGYTF
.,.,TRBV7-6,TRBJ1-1,TGTGCCAGCAGCTTAGCTCCCAGCGCGGACACTGAAGCTTTCTTT,CASSLAPSADTEAFF
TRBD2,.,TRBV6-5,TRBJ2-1,TGTGCCAGCAGTTACTTAGCGGGGGGGAAGAATGAGCAGTTCTTC,CASSYLAGGKNEQFF
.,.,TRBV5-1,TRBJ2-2,TGCGCCAGCAGCCCTCCCACTCCCGGGGAGCTGTTTTTT,CASSPPTPGELFF
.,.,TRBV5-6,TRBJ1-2,TGTGCCAGCAGCCCCGGGGGGGCTGACAGGTACTATGGCTACACCTTC,CASSPGGADRYYGYTF
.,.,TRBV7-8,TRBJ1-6,TGTGCCAGCAGCTTAGGGTTGTCGGGGGGCCGGGGAAATTCACCCCTCCACTTT,CASSLGLSGGRGNSPLHF
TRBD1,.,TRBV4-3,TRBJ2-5,TGCGCCAGCAGCCAGGGGACAGGGGTGGACGAGACCCAGTACTTC,CASSQGTGVDETQYF
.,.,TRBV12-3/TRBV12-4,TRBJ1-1,TGTGCCAGCAGTGACAGGTACACTGAAGCTTTCTTT,CASSDRYTEAFF
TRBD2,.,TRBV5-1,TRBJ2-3,TGCGCCAGCACGCGGGAGGGCCTCACAGATACGCAGTATTTT,CASTREGLTDTQYF
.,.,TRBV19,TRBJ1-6,TGTGCCAGTAGTCGGCCGCAACCGGGGTCACCCCTCCACTTT,CASSRPQPGSPLHF
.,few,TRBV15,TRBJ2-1,TGTGCCACCAGCAGAGATCGGGCTAGCGTAAATGAGCAGTTCTTC,CATSRDRASVNEQFF
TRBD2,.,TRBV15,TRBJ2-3,TGTGCCACCAGCAGAGTTACCGTTCGGGGCGGGGGGGCCAAAGATACGCAGTATTTT,CATSRVTVRGGGAKDTQYF
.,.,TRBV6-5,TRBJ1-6,TGTGCCAGCAGCTGGGGGGGACGGGGTCGTTCACCCCTCCACTTT,CASSWGGRGRSPLHF
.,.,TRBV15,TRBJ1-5,TGTGCCACCGCGCAGGGCTTGAATCAGCCCCAGCATTTT,CATAQGLNQPQHF
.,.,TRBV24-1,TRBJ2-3,TGTGCCACCAGTGATAGCGGGAGCACAGATACGCAGTATTTT,CATSDSGSTDTQYF
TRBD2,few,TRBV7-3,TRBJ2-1,TGTGCCAGCAGCTTATCGGGAGGGAACTACAATGAGCAGTTCTTC,CASSLSGGNYNEQFF
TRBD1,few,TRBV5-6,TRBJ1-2,TGTGCCAGCAGCCCGACCCCGGGACAGCCTAACTATGGCTACACCTTC,CASSPTPGQPNYGYTF
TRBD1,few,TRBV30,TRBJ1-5,TGTGCCTGGAGCGGACAGGTCAATCAGCCCCAGCATTTT,CAWSGQVNQPQHF
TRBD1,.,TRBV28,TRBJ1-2,TGTGCCATCCTGACAGGGACTAACTATGGCTACACCTTC,CAILTGTNYGYTF
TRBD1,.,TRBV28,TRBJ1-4,TGTGCCAGCAGTCGGGAGACAGGGTGGAACCTAGTTGAAAAACTGTTTTTT,CASSRETGWNLVEKLFF
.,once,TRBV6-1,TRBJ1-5,TGTGCCAGCAGTGAACTGGGCAGGGTGCATCAGCCCCAGCATTTT,CASSELGRVHQPQHF
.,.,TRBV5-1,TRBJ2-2,TGCGCCAGCAGCTTGGTGTACTCTATCACCGGGGAGCTGTTTTTT,CASSLVYSITGELFF
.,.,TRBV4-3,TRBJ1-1,TGCGCCAGCAGCAAAAATGGGGGGGTTATCTACACTGAAGCTTTCTTT,CASSKNGGVIYTEAFF
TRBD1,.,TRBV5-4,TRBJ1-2,TGTGCCAGCAGCTTGGTCCAGGGGGCGCCGGATGGCTACACCTTC,CASSLVQGAPDGYTF
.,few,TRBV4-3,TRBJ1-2,TGCGCCAGCAGCCAAGGATTGGGGGCCAACTATGGCTACACCTTC,CASSQGLGANYGYTF